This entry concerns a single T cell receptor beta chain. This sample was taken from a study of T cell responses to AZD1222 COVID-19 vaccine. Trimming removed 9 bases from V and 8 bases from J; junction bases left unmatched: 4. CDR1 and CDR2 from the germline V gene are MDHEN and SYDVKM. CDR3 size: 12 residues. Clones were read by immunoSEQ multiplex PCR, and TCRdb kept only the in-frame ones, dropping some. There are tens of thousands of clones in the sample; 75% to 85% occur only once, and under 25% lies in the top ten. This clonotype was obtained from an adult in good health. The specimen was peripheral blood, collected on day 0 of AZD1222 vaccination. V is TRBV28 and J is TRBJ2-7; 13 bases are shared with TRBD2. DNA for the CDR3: TGTGCCAGTTTGACTAGCGGGGGGAAGCAGTACTTC. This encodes CASLTSGGKQYF. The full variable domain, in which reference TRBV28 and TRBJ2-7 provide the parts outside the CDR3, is DVKVTQSSRYLVKRTGEKVFLECVQDMDHENMFWYRQDPGLGLRLIYFSYDVKMKEKGDIPEGYSVSREKKERFSLILESASTNQTSMYLCASLTSGGKQYFGPGTRLTVT.